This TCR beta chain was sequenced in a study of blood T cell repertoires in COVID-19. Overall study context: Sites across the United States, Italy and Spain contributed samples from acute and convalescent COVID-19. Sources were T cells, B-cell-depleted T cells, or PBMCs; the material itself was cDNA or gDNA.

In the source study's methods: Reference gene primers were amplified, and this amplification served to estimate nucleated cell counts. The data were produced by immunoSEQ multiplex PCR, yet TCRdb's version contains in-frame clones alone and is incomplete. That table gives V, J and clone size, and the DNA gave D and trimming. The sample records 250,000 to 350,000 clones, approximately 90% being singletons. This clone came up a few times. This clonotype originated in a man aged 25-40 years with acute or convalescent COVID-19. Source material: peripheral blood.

The CDR3 spells CAIRDSTGELFF. CDR3 coding DNA: TGTGCCATCCGGGATTCCACCGGGGAGCTGTTTTTT. V usage is TRBV6-5 and J usage is TRBJ2-2; weak D call: TRBD2 (5 bases). The germline V gene has CDR1 MNHEY and CDR2 SVGAGI. Trimming took off 10 bases at V and 4 bases at J, with 10 bases between the two ends. The length of the CDR3 is 12 residues.